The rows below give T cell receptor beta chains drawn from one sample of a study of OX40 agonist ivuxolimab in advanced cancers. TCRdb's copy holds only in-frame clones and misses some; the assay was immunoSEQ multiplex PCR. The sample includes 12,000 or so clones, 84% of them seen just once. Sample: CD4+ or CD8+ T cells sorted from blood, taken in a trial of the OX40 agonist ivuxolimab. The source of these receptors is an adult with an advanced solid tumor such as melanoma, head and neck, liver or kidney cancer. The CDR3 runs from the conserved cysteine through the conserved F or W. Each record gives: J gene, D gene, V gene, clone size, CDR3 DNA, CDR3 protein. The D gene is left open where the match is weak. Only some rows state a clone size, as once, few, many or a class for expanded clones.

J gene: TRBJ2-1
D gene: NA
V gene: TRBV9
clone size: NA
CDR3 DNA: TGTGCCAGCAGCTTACGAACAGCCTCCGGTGAGCAGTTCTTC
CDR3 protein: CASSLRTASGEQFF

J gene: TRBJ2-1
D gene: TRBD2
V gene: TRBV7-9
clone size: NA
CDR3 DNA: TGTGCCAGCAGCCCGACTAGCGGGGGGTTTAATGAGCAGTTCTTC
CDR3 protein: CASSPTSGGFNEQFF

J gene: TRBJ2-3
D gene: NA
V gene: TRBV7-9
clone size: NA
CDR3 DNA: TGTGCCAGCAGCTTAGCGGAAGCTAGCACAGATACGCAGTATTTT
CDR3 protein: CASSLAEASTDTQYF

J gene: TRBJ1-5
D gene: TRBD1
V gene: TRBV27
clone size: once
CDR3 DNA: TGTGCCAGCAGTCCCGGACAGGGTTATCAGCCCCAGCATTTT
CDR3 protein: CASSPGQGYQPQHF

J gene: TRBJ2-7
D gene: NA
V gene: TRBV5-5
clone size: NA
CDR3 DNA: TGTGCCAGCAGCTTCTCCCAGGGCTACGAGCAGTACTTC
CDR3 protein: CASSFSQGYEQYF

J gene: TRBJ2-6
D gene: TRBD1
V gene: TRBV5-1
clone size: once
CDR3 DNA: TGCGCCAGCAGCCTAGACCCGACAGGGTGGGCCTCTGGGGCCAACGTCCTGACTTTC
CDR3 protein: CASSLDPTGWASGANVLTF

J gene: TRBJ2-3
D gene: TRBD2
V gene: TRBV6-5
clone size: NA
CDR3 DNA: TGTGCCAGCAGATACGTAGCGGGGGAAAGCACAGATACGCAGTATTTT
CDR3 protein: CASRYVAGESTDTQYF

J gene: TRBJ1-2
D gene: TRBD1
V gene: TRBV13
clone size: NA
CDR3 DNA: TGTGCCAGCATCCTCCGGGACAGGGGTAGCAATGGCTACACCTTC
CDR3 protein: CASILRDRGSNGYTF

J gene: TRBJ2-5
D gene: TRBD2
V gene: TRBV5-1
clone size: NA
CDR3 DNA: TGCGCCAGCACCATGGGGCTAGCGGGGGACCAAGAGACCCAGTACTTC
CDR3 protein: CASTMGLAGDQETQYF

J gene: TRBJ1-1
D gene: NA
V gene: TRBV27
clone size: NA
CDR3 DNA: TGTGCCAGCTGCCCGAGGGGGTGGAACACTGAAGCTTTCTTT
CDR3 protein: CASCPRGWNTEAFF

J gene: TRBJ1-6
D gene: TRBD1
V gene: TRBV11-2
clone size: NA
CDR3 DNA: TGTGCCAGCAGCCCCCAGGGGGCTGACTCACCCCTCCACTTT
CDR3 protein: CASSPQGADSPLHF

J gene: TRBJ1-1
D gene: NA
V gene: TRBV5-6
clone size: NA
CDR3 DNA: TGTGCCAGCAGCTTGGAGCAGGGGAACACTGAAGCTTTCTTT
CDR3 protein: CASSLEQGNTEAFF

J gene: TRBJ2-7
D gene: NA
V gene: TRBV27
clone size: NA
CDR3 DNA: TGTGCCAGCAGTTTATATGGGACCTTGTTTTCCTACGAGCAGTACTTC
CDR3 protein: CASSLYGTLFSYEQYF

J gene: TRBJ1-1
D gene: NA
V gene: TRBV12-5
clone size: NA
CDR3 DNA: TGTGCTAGTGGCCCGCAGATGAACACTGAAGCTTTCTTT
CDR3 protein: CASGPQMNTEAFF

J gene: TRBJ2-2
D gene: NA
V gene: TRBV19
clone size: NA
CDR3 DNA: TGTGCCAGTAGTATAGGTGGGCCCGGGGAGCTGTTTTTT
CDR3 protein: CASSIGGPGELFF

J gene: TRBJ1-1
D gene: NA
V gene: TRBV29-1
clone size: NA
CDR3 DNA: TGCAGCGTTGAAGCCCCAATAACAGGTGGGGGTAACACTGAAGCTTTCTTT
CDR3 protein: CSVEAPITGGGNTEAFF